The clone carrying this TCR beta chain was recorded many times. The data belong to a study of CD8 T cells in ankylosing spondylitis. TCRdb called the 5' RACE reads again in MiXCR, with one record for every CDR3 protein. Of about 36,000 distinct CDR3 sequences listed, 6% are singletons. Sample: blood, either unsorted or a sorted T cell fraction (not recorded which). The clonotype was recovered from a male donor with ankylosing spondylitis or in good health (not recorded which).

The CDR3 reads CASSFDTSDYNEQFF. CDR3 nucleotide sequence: TGCGCCAGCAGCTTTGATACTAGCGACTACAATGAGCAGTTCTTC. The gene calls are TRBV5-1 and TRBJ2-1; 7 nucleotides agree with TRBD2. The V gene's germline CDR1 is SGHRS and CDR2 YFSETQ. V lost 2 bases and J lost 3; bases outside the gene matches: 5. This CDR3 is built from 15 residues.